This T cell receptor (beta chain) was observed in a study of T cells in Graves' hyperthyroidism and ophthalmopathy. As regards this clonotype: A much larger clone lies a single base off, so this may be a read error. It is likely a read error, because the conserved phenylalanine at the end of the CDR3 is missing.

The germline CDR1 and CDR2 sequences are LGHDT and YNNKEL (reference sequence). The CDR3 loop spans 16 amino acids. V lost 2 bases to trimming and J lost 2 bases; unmatched junction nucleotides: 8. RNA transcripts served as the template for amplifying TCR beta CDR3 regions. The HTBI primer set was used in a first-round RT-PCR of the TCR CDR3. TCRdb used MiXCR to reprocess the multiplex PCR reads, holding one entry per CDR3 protein. This sample has hundreds of thousands of distinct CDR3 sequences; roughly a sixth occur once, and the top ten carry under 3.5%. The TCR comes from a woman in her thirties or forties with Graves' ophthalmopathy. Sequencing was done on a sample of blood. The J gene is TRBJ1-2, the V gene TRBV3-1, with 7 bases fitting TRBD1. The CDR3 DNA follows: TGTGCCAGCAGCCAAATCTGGGACAGCCCAAACTATGGCTACACCTCC. Translation: CASSQIWDSPNYGYTS.